This TCR beta chain was sequenced during a study of Ad26.COV2.S vaccination and SARS-CoV-2 variants. Overall study: Trial arm assignment for the donor was COV1001 Ad26.COV2.S. Intramuscular Ad26.COV2.S doses were given once or twice, 56 days apart.

Indicated treatment: about 20 received Ad26.COV2.S at low or high dose, single or two shots; several received placebo; per-sample allocation not given. Collection of samples fell on day 63 after the first vaccine or placebo injection. An adult aged 18-55 years in Boston served as the donor. Vaccination used an Ad26 vector expressing Wuhan-strain SARS-CoV-2 spike. Germline V gene sequence: CDR1 SGHTA, CDR2 FQGTGA. The ends lost 1 base at V and 3 bases at J; junction bases unmatched: 10. The CDR3 is 19 residues long. Sequencing used immunoSEQ multiplex PCR; TCRdb keeps in-frame clones, though not all of them. Of 300,000 to 350,000 clones in the sample, more than 85% are singletons; the top ten hold about 5%.

The sample was peripheral blood, taken in a trial of Ad26.COV2.S vaccine versus placebo. The receptor was isolated from a person aged 18-60 years who received the Ad26.COV2.S COVID-19 vaccine or a placebo. The chain employs TRBV7-3 and TRBJ2-2, with 11 bases identical to TRBD1. CDR3 coding DNA: TGTGCCAGCAGCTTAAGCCGGACAGGGGGCAAGAGAGACACCGGGGAGCTGTTTTTT. Translating gives CASSLSRTGGKRDTGELFF.